This T cell receptor beta chain appears in the sequencing data of a study of shared clonotypes between healthy human individuals. Study background: The donor pool was made up of a couple of women and three men aged 18 to 49.

The CDR3 is 13 amino acids. CDR1 is SEHNR, CDR2 FQNEAQ, per germline (reference sequence). The V and J ends lost 8 bases and 3 bases, in that order; junction bases with no gene match: 4. The material for each subset, its genomic DNA, was split evenly across several immunoSEQ plates. The data were produced by immunoSEQ multiplex PCR, yet TCRdb's version contains in-frame clones alone and is incomplete. The data show 550,000 to 650,000 clones, with about 95% seen just once and roughly 0.1% held by the top ten. CD45RO-negative cells were positively selected for CCR7, leaving out terminally differentiated effector memory CD45RA+ cells. Comment on this clone: Antigen unknown.

Study findings and constraints: In contrast to clonotypes shared by all four donors, non-shared clonotypes had lower generation probabilities. Some naive CD4 clonotypes, roughly 5%, turned up in common across four donors.

Sequenced: naive CD8+ T cells sorted from blood. This sequence was found in a woman aged 25 to 39 in good health. This chain joins TRBV7-9 and TRBJ2-1, with 7 bases that match TRBD2. CDR3 nucleotide sequence: TGTGCCAGCGCCGGGACTAACTACAATGAGCAGTTCTTC. As protein: CASAGTNYNEQFF. The full variable domain, rest sourced from reference TRBV7-9 and TRBJ2-1, is DTGVSQNPRHKITKRGQNVTFRCDPISEHNRLYWYRQTLGQGPEFLTYFQNEAQLEKSRLLSDRFSAERPKGSFSTLEIQRTEQGDSAMYLCASAGTNYNEQFFGPGTRLTVL.